This TCR beta chain was sequenced during a study of T-cell reconstitution after alpha-beta-depleted transplantation in children. Unique molecular identifiers were built into the TCRbeta library. TCRdb used MiXCR to reprocess the PCR reads, holding one entry per CDR3 protein. This sample has 600,000 to 700,000 distinct CDR3 sequences, with roughly 15% found just once. This clonotype was recorded at least ten times. Trimming took 1 base from V and 6 from J, leaving 11 bases between them. CDR3 length equals 14 residues. Germline lookup yields CDR1 SGHTA and CDR2 FQGNSA. The clonotype comes from a human donor who donated a stem cell graft to a child with acute myeloid leukemia. The material sequenced was PBMCs from the stem cell graft donor, taken from the stem cell graft. V is TRBV7-2 and J is TRBJ2-3; TRBD2 is a possible D gene (5 bases). The CDR3 sequence is CASSLGRARDTQYF. CDR3 DNA sequence: TGTGCCAGCAGCTTAGGGCGGGCACGTGATACGCAGTATTTT.